This TCR beta chain originates from a study of T cells in women clearing cervical HPV infection. With regard to this clone: The read falls 3 residues short of the CDR3 end, and the missing part is taken from the germline J gene.

The CDR3 loop spans 15 amino acids. Germline CDR1 SGHRS, CDR2 YFSETQ. V lost 4 bases to trimming and J lost 1 base, with 14 bases between them. This table comes from immunoSEQ multiplex PCR, and its TCRdb copy is limited to in-frame clones, with some not included. In all, the sample yields some 25,000 clones. The chain joins TRBV5-1 to TRBJ1-2, with a weak D call TRBD1 (5 bases). The sample was blood buffy coat. This receptor was identified in a woman between 18 and 70 years old with a cervical HPV16 infection that either progressed to CIN3+ or cleared (not recorded which). The CDR3: CASSPGDRINYGYTF. The sequenced part of the CDR3 DNA is TGCGCCAGCAGCCCCGGAGACAGAATTAACTATGGC.